This T cell receptor beta chain was recorded in a study of shared clonotypes between healthy human individuals (dated by TCRdb to 2018 to 2021). About the full investigation: Two women and a few men aged 18 to 49 years were included in the cohort. For each donor, CD4 naive and CD4 memory were each given three plates, CD8 naive was given two plates, and CD8 memory was given one plate. Blood TCR repertoires of about 5 healthy adults were deeply sequenced to estimate repertoire size and the extent of clonotype sharing between individuals. Libraries were prepared and TCR repertoires were sequenced by different laboratories using diverse techniques, in order to increase sequencing depth and limit assay-specific biases. Each donor's leukapheresis produced roughly between about 0.8 and 8.9 billion PBMCs.

For this clone: Its antigen remains unidentified. No clone much larger than this one lies a single base away; base qualities are absent.

Using the deep immunoSEQ assay, TCR CDR3 regions were amplified from genomic DNA by multiplex PCR. For each cell subset, the extracted genomic DNA was distributed evenly across all wells of several immunoSEQ 96-well plates, and each plate served as one replicate. For sorted subsets, each replicate PCR was loaded with about 200 ng genomic DNA, equivalent to 32,000 or so T cell genomes. Purified libraries were measured with a Qubit 3.0 fluorometer, size-checked on a Bioanalyzer 2100, and measured again with the KAPA Library Quantification kit. A separate single-read 150-cycle Illumina NextSeq 550 flow cell was used to sequence each immunoSEQ 96-well plate. The study's own analysis went as follows. Because only junctional sequences without quality scores were contained in the immunoSEQ output, filtering matching that applied to full-length reads could not be performed. Sequences were annotated with PyIR, a Python wrapper for IgBLAST v1.9, using IMGT germline references to assign V/J genes and CDR3. Reads with weak V/J assignments (E-value above 1e-6), missing CDR3, stop codons, out-of-frame junctions, or ambiguous translated residues were removed. V3J clonotypes were defined as sequences sharing an identical inferred V gene, J gene, and CDR3 amino acid sequence. To compute the percentage overlap between repertoires, the number of shared unique clonotypes was divided by the size of the smaller repertoire. Three approaches were used to assess repertoire richness: RTK rarefaction, the Chao1 estimator, and Recon v2.1 estimates of unobserved clonotypes. Generation probabilities were computed with OLGA for all TCRbeta clonotypes obtained by the gDNA method from several donors. TCRdb limited this immuneACCESS table to in-frame rearrangements with V and J called. A share of clones is missing; checked studies link under half to unresolved V genes, and the rest is unexplained. That table gives V, J and clone size, and the DNA gave D and trimming. Counted in this sample were 2.3 million or so clones; more than 85% of them appeared once. 0.35% to 0.5% of the sample comes from the top ten.

Looking up the germline V gene yields CDR1 SGHRS and CDR2 YFSETQ. At the junction V is shortened by 0 bases and J by 7 bases, with 11 bases in between. There are 15 amino acids in the CDR3, from cysteine to phenylalanine inclusive. The sequence is cut down to CDR3 DNA, 45 bases in frame from base 1. Healthy HIV-negative adults with no recently reported acute infections or vaccinations were included as donors. Only Caucasian adults living in Nashville, Tennessee, USA were represented among the donors. CD4+ T cells were enriched by magnetic negative selection; naive cells were then positively selected on CD45RA, and the negative fraction formed the memory subset. After blood collection by leukapheresis, PBMCs were isolated using Ficoll-Histopaque density gradient centrifugation and then cryopreserved in the vapor phase of liquid nitrogen. Analytical flow cytometry was used to check the purity and quantity of every magnetically sorted T cell population. Each sorted fraction had its genomic DNA isolated and then quantified by UV absorbance on a Nanodrop 2000c.

General study outcomes and caveats: Naive subsets generally had larger estimated clonotype richness than memory subsets. Approximately 4.8% of naive CD4, around 3.6% of naive CD8, roughly 2.5% of memory CD4, and around 0.4% of memory CD8 clonotypes were shared across a handful of donors. Sampling was restricted to blood, and TCR repertoires in tissue are likely to differ from TCR repertoires in blood. Clonotypes shared by all four sorted-subset donors showed higher generation probabilities than non-shared clonotypes. Based on pairwise subsampling, the degree of clonotype sharing among donors was expected to be affected by sequencing depth. Even with the large sequencing depth, rarefaction of the sorted-subset datasets indicated that sequencing was incomplete. Because the study included a small number of donors, the genetic and exposure-history diversity represented was limited.

Sequencing was carried out using naive CD4+ T cells from PBMCs. The sample's cell subset or site label, decoded: CD45RA+ positively selected. The receptor was isolated from a man aged 18 to 30 in good health. Some clones in this sample may be carry-over from other donors' samples. The chain is made from TRBV5-1 and TRBJ1-6, with a tentative D gene TRBD1 over 5 matching bases. The CDR3 reads as follows: CASSLEAGSNSPLHF. The nucleotide sequence is TGCGCCAGCAGCTTGGAGGCAGGGTCCAATTCACCCCTCCACTTT.